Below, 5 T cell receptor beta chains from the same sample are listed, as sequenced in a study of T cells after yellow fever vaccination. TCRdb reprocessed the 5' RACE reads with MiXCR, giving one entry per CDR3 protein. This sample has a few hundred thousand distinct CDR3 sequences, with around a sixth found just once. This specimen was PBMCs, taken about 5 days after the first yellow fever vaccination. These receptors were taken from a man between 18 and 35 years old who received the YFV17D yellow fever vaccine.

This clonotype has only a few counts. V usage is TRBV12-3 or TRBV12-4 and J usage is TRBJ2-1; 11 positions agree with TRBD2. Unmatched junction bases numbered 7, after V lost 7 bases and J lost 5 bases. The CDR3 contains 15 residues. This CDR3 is CASTQSSGGHNEQFF. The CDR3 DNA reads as TGTGCCAGCACCCAATCTAGCGGGGGGCACAATGAGCAGTTCTTC.

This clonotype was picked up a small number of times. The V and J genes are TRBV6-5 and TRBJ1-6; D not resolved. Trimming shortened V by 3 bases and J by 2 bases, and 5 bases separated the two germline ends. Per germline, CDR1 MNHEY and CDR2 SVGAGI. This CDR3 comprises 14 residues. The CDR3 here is CASSYPAYNSPLHF. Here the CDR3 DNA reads TGTGCCAGCAGTTATCCGGCCTATAATTCACCCCTCCACTTT.

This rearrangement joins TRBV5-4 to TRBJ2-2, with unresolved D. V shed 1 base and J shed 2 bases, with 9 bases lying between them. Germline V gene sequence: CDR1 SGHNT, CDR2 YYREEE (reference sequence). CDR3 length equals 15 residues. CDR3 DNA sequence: TGTGCCAGCAGCTTGAGTGTCTCTAACACCGGGGAGCTGTTTTTT. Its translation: CASSLSVSNTGELFF.

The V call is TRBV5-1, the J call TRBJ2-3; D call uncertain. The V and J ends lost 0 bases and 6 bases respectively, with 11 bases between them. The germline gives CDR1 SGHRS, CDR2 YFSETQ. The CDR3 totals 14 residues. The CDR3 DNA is TGCGCCAGCAGCTTGGGGTCCGGCTGGGATACGCAGTATTTT. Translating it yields CASSLGSGWDTQYF.

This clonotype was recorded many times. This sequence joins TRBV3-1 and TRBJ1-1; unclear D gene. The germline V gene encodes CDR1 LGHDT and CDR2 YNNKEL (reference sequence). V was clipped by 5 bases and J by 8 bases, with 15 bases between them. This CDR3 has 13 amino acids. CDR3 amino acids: CASSKNDQLEAFF. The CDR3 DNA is TGTGCCAGCAGCAAAAATGATCAGCTCGAAGCTTTCTTT. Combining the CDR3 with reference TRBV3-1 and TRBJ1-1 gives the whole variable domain DTAVSQTPKYLVTQMGNDKSIKCEQNLGHDTMYWYKQDSKKFLKIMFSYNNKELIINETVPNRFSPKSPDKAHLNLHINSLELGDSAVYFCASSKNDQLEAFFGQGTRLTVV.